These 25 T cell receptor beta chains were all obtained from the same sample, sequenced in a study of cytomegalovirus exposure and HLA in healthy donors. PCR used 60 Vbeta primers and 13 Jbeta primers. Assay: immunoSEQ multiplex PCR; the TCRdb copy retains only in-frame clones and omits some. This table holds under 200,000 clones, 70% to 90% found once. Sequencing was carried out using PBMCs. All receptors derive from a man aged 25 to 45 in good health and CMV-seropositive.

The genes are TRBV19 and TRBJ2-2, with unresolved D. CDR3 length equals 14 residues. V lost 1 base to trimming and J lost 3 bases, with 6 bases between them. The germline V gene encodes CDR1 LNHDA and CDR2 SQIVND (reference sequence). CDR3 DNA sequence: TGTGCCAGTAGTATAGGTCCTCACACCGGGGAGCTGTTTTTT. Translating gives CASSIGPHTGELFF.

The chain recombines TRBV2 with TRBJ2-7, with TRBD1 as a possible D gene (6 bases). V was trimmed by 8 bases and J by 3 bases, leaving 14 bases between them. CDR1 is SNHLY and CDR2 is FYNNEI in the germline V gene. The CDR3 is made up of 13 amino acids. In nucleotides, the CDR3 is TGTGCCAGCTCCGGACAGACGCTCTACGAGCAGTACGTC. Translated, it gives CASSGQTLYEQYV.

The CDR3, as DNA: TGCGCCAGCAGCCAAGGCGGGGGGGATAGGTGGACCCAGTACTTC. It yields the protein CASSQGGGDRWTQYF. V gene TRBV4-1 combines with J gene TRBJ2-5, with 9 bases identical to TRBD2. The trim removed 1 base at V and 7 bases at J, leaving 7 bases unmatched. Germline V gives CDR1 MGHRA, CDR2 YSYEKL. The CDR3 spans 15 residues.

The chain links TRBV18 to TRBJ1-1; D gene unclear. Germline lookup yields CDR1 KGHSH and CDR2 LQKENI. The CDR3 contains 13 residues. V dropped 6 bases and J dropped 7 bases, with 15 bases sitting between them. The CDR3 region is CASSSLDAVEAFF. CDR3 nucleotides: TGTGCCAGCTCGAGCCTCGACGCGGTTGAAGCTTTCTTT.

The rearrangement joins TRBV7-9 to TRBJ2-7; 10 nucleotides align to TRBD2. Losses at the gene ends were 5 bases for V and 2 bases for J; bases not matched to a gene: 15. In germline, CDR1 is SEHNR, CDR2 FQNEAQ (reference sequence). The CDR3 runs 18 residues. The CDR3 nucleotides read TGTGCCAGCAGCGTAACCAGCGGGACTAGCGCGGGGGCCTACGAGCAGTACTTC. Translating gives CASSVTSGTSAGAYEQYF. Full variable domain (rest looked up from reference TRBV7-9 and TRBJ2-7): DTGVSQNPRHKITKRGQNVTFRCDPISEHNRLYWYRQTLGQGPEFLTYFQNEAQLEKSRLLSDRFSAERPKGSFSTLEIQRTEQGDSAMYLCASSVTSGTSAGAYEQYFGPGTRLTVT.

As concerns this clone: At one of its ends the junction is not consistent with the germline gene, which may arise from a read error. V and J are TRBV7-9 and TRBJ1-2; D may be TRBD1 (6 bases). CDR1 is SEHNR and CDR2 is FQNEAQ in the germline V gene (reference sequence). The CDR3 covers 17 residues. The CDR3 bases are TGTTCCAGCAGCTTAGGACTAGGGGGGGGCAAAGGTCTTGGCTACACCTTC. This gives the protein CSSSLGLGGGKGLGYTF.

This chain joins TRBV18 and TRBJ2-7, with D possibly being TRBD2 (5 bases). Germline V gene lookup returns CDR1 KGHSH and CDR2 LQKENI. Trimming cost V 4 bases and J 4 bases, with 14 bases left between them. The CDR3 covers 14 residues. The chain's CDR3 is CASSLEPSQYEQYV. The CDR3 DNA reads as TGTGCCAGCTCACTGGAGCCTAGCCAATACGAGCAGTACGTC.

The chain carries TRBV4-3 and TRBJ2-2; D gene unclear. This CDR3 has 15 amino acids. Germline loops: CDR1 LGHNA, CDR2 YSLEER. Trimming shortened V by 1 base and J by 0 bases, and 6 bases separated the two germline ends. CDR3 coding DNA: TGCGCCAGCAGCCAAGTCTTTGCGAACACCGGGGAGCTGTTTTTT. This codes for CASSQVFANTGELFF.

V usage is TRBV2 and J usage is TRBJ2-7; D possibly corresponds to TRBD2 (7 bases). The V gene lost 8 bases and the J gene lost 5 bases, with 19 bases spanning the gap. CDR1 is SNHLY and CDR2 is FYNNEI in the germline V gene. CDR3 length: 14 amino acids. CDR3 amino acids: CASSERGGFDEQYV. The CDR3 DNA reads TGTGCCAGCTCTGAAAGGGGGGGTTTTGACGAGCAGTACGTC.

V usage is TRBV19 and J usage is TRBJ1-2; TRBD1 aligns across 7 bases. The V segment lost 7 bases and the J segment 5 bases; nucleotides outside the gene matches: 16. CDR3 size: 16 residues. Germline CDR1 is LNHDA and CDR2 is SQIVND (reference sequence). The CDR3 region has the DNA TGTGCCAGTACCGTACCAGCGGGAGGGGGCAGGTATGGCTACACCTTC. It is translated as CASTVPAGGGRYGYTF.

Of note for this clone: The same CDR3 arises from other DNA sequences in this sample as well. CDR3 protein: CASSFDLAGSNEQFF. The DNA for the CDR3 is TGCGCCAGCAGCTTCGATCTAGCGGGGAGCAATGAGCAGTTCTTC. The V and J genes are TRBV5-1 and TRBJ2-1; 9 nucleotides align to TRBD2. Germline assignment: CDR1 SGHRS and CDR2 YFSETQ. The J segment lost 6 bases and the V segment lost 2 bases, leaving 6 bases of the junction unmatched. The CDR3 has 15 amino acids.

The chain links TRBV9 to TRBJ2-1; possibly TRBD2 for D (7 bases). The ends were cut back, 4 bases at V and 0 bases at J, with 14 bases in the middle. This CDR3 comprises 16 residues. Germline-derived CDR1 and CDR2 are SGDLS and YYNGEE. This chain's CDR3 is CASSSRGGSSYNEQFF. The CDR3 region has the DNA TGTGCCAGCAGCTCTAGGGGGGGTAGCTCCTACAATGAGCAGTTCTTC.

The chain has TRBV2 and TRBJ2-2; D might be TRBD1 (5 bases). The V end was cut by 7 bases, the J end by 5 bases, with 8 bases between. This CDR3 is 12 amino acids long. Germline V lookup: CDR1 SNHLY, CDR2 FYNNEI. The CDR3 nucleotides read TGTGCCAGCACGTACAGGACCGGGGAGCTGTTTTTT. It codes for CASTYRTGELFF.

The chain links TRBV21-1 to TRBJ2-4; the table's D call, TRBD2, has no DNA check behind it. TRBV21-1 is a documented pseudogene. The CDR3 consists of 11 residues. The DNA of the CDR3 is TGTGCCAGCAGCGAGAGGGAGTTTCAGTACTTC. Its translation: CASSEREFQYF.

This chain uses TRBV7-2 with TRBJ2-3, with a tentative D call TRBD2 (5 bases). V lost 5 bases, J lost 2 bases, and 17 bases lay in between. The CDR3 has 16 residues. Germline CDR1 is SGHTA and CDR2 is FQGNSA. The CDR3 sequence is CASSPLRKRYTDTQYF. The DNA of the CDR3 is TGTGCCAGCAGCCCCCTCCGGAAGCGGTACACAGATACGCAGTATTTT.

The chain has TRBV7-9 and TRBJ2-1; TRBD2 is a possible D gene (6 bases). The germline CDR1 and CDR2 sequences are SEHNR and FQNEAQ (reference sequence). V gave up 0 bases and J gave up 7 bases, with 7 bases separating them. The CDR3 contains 13 residues. CDR3 DNA: TGTGCCAGCAGCTTAGCGGGAGGAAATGAGCAGTTCTTC. It specifies CASSLAGGNEQFF.

This clone was seen a few times. CDR3 loop: CASSPNRFLSRAWQYF. CDR3 sequence (DNA): TGCGCCAGCAGCCCGAACAGGTTCCTGAGTCGGGCGTGGCAGTACTTC. The chain joins TRBV4-3 to TRBJ2-7; D perhaps matches TRBD1 (5 bases). Germline V gene sequence: CDR1 LGHNA, CDR2 YSLEER. The CDR3 consists of 16 residues. Trimming stripped 4 bases from V and 9 bases from J, with 25 bases between.

CDR3 in amino acids: CSTGGGSYEQYF. The CDR3 nucleotides are TGCTCAACGGGGGGAGGTAGCTACGAGCAGTACTTC. The chain joins TRBV29-1 to TRBJ2-7, with 7 nucleotides matching TRBD2. Germline V lookup: CDR1 SQVTM, CDR2 ANQGSEA. CDR3 size: 12 residues.

This rearrangement joins TRBV6-5 to TRBJ1-5, with 8 bases fitting TRBD1. Trimming at V came to 5 bases and at J to 6 bases, leaving 6 bases not matched to a gene. Germline V gene data show CDR1 as MNHEY and CDR2 as SVGAGI. This CDR3 is 14 amino acids long. The CDR3 nucleotides read TGTGCCAGCAGTGAAACAGGGGGTGTTCAGCCCCAGCATTTT. Translating gives CASSETGGVQPQHF.

The chain combines TRBV9 with TRBJ2-2, with 14 bases fitting TRBD2. Germline-derived CDR1 and CDR2 are SGDLS and YYNGEE. This CDR3 has 18 residues. Germline trimming cut 5 bases from V and 1 base from J; bases unmatched to any gene: 7. The CDR3: CASRAGLAGAGNTGELFF. As DNA, the CDR3 is TGTGCCAGCAGAGCGGGACTAGCGGGAGCCGGGAACACCGGGGAGCTGTTTTTT.

This chain joins TRBV7-3 and TRBJ1-2, with 7 bases identical to TRBD1. Germline V CDR1 and CDR2: SGHTA, FQGTGA. This CDR3 is 16 amino acids long. The V segment lost 2 bases and the J segment 3 bases; nucleotides outside the gene matches: 9. In DNA, the CDR3 is TGTGCCAGCAGCTTACCCCCCGGACAGGTGGACTATGGCTACACCTTC. Translated: CASSLPPGQVDYGYTF.

V is TRBV12-5 and J is TRBJ1-5, with D perhaps TRBD1 (6 bases). Trimming took 3 bases from V and 0 from J, leaving 15 bases between them. This CDR3 contains 17 residues. Germline lookup yields CDR1 LGHNT and CDR2 FRNRAP. CDR3 in amino acids: CASGFSWTVYSNQPQHF. The CDR3 DNA reads TGTGCTAGTGGTTTCTCATGGACAGTATATAGCAATCAGCCCCAGCATTTT.

V and J are TRBV6-5 and TRBJ2-3, with D perhaps TRBD1 (6 bases). CDR1 and CDR2 (germline): MNHEY, SVGAGI. The germline V and J ends were trimmed by 6 bases and 3 bases, with 13 bases remaining between them. This CDR3 is 14 amino acids long. CDR3 amino acids: CASRKTQGTDTQYF. The CDR3 DNA reads TGTGCCAGCAGAAAAACACAGGGAACAGATACGCAGTATTTT.

Remarks on this clone: Other DNA sequences in the sample encode the same CDR3. The chain combines TRBV4-1 with TRBJ2-3; TRBD2 agrees at 10 bases. The CDR3 has 16 amino acids. Germline CDR1 is MGHRA and CDR2 is YSYEKL. Trimming cost V 3 bases and J 4 bases; bases outside gene matches: 7. The CDR3 loop is CASSHPSSGSADTQYF. The CDR3 nucleotides are TGCGCCAGCAGCCACCCGTCTAGCGGGAGTGCAGATACGCAGTATTTT.

Points on this clone: Compared with germline, one end of the junction differs, possibly owing to a read error. The genes are TRBV7-2 and TRBJ2-1, with D possibly matching TRBD2 (5 bases). The CDR3 is 11 amino acids. Germline V CDR1 and CDR2: SGHTA, FQGNSA. In nucleotides, the CDR3 is TGTGCCAGCAGCTTAGTGGGCCTCGGGGTCTTC. Translating gives CASSLVGLGVF.